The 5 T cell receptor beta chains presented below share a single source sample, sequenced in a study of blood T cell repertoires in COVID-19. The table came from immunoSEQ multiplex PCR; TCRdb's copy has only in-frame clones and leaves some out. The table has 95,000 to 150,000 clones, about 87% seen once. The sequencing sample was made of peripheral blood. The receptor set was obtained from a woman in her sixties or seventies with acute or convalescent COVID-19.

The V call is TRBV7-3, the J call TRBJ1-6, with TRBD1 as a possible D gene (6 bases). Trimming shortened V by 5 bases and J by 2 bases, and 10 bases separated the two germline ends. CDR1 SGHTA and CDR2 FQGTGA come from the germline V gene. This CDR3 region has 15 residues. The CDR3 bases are TGTGCCAGCAGCGCCCGGGACACCTATAATTCACCCCTCCACTTT. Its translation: CASSARDTYNSPLHF.

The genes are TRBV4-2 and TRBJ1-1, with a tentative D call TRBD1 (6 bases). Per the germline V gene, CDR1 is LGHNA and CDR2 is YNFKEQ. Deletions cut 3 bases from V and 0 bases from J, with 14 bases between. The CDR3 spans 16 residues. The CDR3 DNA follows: TGTGCCAGCAGCCATGATCAAACAGGGCTGAACACTGAAGCTTTCTTT. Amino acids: CASSHDQTGLNTEAFF.

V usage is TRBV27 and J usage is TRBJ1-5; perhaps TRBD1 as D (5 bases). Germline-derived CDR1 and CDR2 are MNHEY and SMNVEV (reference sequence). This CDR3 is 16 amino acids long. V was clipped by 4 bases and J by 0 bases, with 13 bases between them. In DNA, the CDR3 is TGTGCCAGCAGTTCGGGACTTTCCCCTAGCAATCAGCCCCAGCATTTT. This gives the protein CASSSGLSPSNQPQHF.

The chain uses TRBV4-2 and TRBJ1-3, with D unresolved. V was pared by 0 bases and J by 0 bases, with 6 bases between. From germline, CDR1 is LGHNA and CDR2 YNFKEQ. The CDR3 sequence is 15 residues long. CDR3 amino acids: CASSQEGGSGNTIYF. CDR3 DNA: TGTGCCAGCAGCCAAGAGGGAGGCTCTGGAAACACCATATATTTT.

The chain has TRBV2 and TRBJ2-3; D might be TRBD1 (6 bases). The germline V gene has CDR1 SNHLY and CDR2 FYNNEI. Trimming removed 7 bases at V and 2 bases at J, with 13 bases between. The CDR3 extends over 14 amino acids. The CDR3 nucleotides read TGTGCCAGCACCGACAGGATTTCCACAGATACGCAGTATTTT. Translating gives CASTDRISTDTQYF.